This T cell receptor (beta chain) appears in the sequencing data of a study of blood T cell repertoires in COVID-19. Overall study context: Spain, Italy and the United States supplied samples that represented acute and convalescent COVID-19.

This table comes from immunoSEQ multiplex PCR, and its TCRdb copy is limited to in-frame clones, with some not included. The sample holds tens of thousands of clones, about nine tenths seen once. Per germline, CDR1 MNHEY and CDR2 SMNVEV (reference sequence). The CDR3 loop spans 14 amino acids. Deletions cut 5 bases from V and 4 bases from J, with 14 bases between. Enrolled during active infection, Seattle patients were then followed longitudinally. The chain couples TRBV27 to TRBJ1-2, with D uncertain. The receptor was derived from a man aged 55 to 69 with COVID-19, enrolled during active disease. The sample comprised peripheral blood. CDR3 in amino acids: CASSPPGRSYGYTF. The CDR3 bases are TGTGCCAGCAGTCCCCCCGGAAGGAGCTATGGCTACACCTTC.